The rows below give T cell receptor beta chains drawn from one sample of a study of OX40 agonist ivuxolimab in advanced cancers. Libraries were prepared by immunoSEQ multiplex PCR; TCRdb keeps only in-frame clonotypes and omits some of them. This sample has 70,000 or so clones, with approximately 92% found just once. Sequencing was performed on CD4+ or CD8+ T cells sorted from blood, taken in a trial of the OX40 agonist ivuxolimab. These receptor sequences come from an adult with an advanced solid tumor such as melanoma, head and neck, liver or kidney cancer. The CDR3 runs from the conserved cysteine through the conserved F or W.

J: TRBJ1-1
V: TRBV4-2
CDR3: CASSQRGTGSHTEAFF

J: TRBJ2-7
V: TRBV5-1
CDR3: CASSSLAGNYEQYF

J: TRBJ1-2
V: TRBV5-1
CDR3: CASSLDNYGYTF

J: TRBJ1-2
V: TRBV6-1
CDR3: CASSDYRGGYGYTF

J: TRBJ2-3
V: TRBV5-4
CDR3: CASSPRAGVGTDTQYF

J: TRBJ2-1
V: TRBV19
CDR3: CASSIGDTYNEQFF

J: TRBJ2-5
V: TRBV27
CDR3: CASTLRDCQETQYF

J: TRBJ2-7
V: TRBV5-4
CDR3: CASSDKDRTSYEQYF

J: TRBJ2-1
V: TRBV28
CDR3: CASSFLAAGQFF

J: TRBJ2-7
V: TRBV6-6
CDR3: CASRGAGADYEQYF

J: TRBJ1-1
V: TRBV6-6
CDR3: CASTDSGQGASRAFF

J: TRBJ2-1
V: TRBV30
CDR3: CAWSVSLAGANEQFF

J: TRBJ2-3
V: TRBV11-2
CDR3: CASSLDGDTQYF

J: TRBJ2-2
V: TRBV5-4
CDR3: CASSLGGFTGELFF

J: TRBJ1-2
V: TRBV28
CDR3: CASITEHYGYTF

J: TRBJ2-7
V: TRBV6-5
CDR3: CASSYSSGLRYEQYF

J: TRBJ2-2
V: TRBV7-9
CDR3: CASSLMGTGELFF

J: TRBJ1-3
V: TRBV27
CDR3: CASSLSGGGNTIYF

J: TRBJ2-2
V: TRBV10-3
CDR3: CAIRRRGGAGELFF

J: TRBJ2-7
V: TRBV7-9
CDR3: CASSPSRGEQYF

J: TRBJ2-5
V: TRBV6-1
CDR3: CASSEAIAGRETQYF

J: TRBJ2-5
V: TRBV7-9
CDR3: CASSFGRGQGETQYF

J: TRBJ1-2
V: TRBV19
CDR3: CATQQGLYGYTF

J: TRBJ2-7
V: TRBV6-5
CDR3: CASSLAGGGNEQYF

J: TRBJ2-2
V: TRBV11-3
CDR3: CASSSGSVNTGELFF

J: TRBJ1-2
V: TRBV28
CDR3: CASSFGDRPRGYTF

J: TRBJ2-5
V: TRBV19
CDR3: CASRPETQYF

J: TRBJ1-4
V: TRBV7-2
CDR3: CASSSIQGSGEKLFF

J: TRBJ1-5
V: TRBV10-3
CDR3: CATRTGNYSNQPQHF

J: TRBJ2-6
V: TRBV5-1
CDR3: CASSAPVGKTGANVLTF

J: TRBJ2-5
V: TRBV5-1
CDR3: CASSLGIAGAGETQYF

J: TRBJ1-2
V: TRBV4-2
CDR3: CASSQEREPRGGYTF

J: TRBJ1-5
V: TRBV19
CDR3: CASSTPAGPGLPQHF